This T cell receptor beta chain was sequenced during a study of cytomegalovirus exposure and HLA in healthy donors. Whole-study results and caveats: The CMV antigen specificity of a few CMV-associated chains was confirmed through in vitro analysis.

Amplification used 60 Vbeta primers and 13 Jbeta primers. Sequenced by immunoSEQ multiplex PCR; TCRdb stores in-frame clones only, minus some. Of 150,000 or so clones in the sample, roughly 70% were seen once. The CDR3 has 14 residues. Germline CDR1 reads SGHNT; CDR2 reads YYREEE (reference sequence). V trimming: 4 bases; J trimming: 7 bases; junction bases outside the gene matches: 9. With regard to this clone: Its specificity is unknown.

The clonotype comes from a man aged 25 to 45 in good health and CMV-seronegative. This chain links TRBV5-4 with TRBJ1-1, with TRBD1 matching over 8 bases. The sample consisted of PBMCs. CDR3 residues: CASSIDRGRGEAFF. CDR3 coding DNA: TGTGCCAGCAGCATCGACAGGGGAAGGGGTGAAGCTTTCTTT. Supplemented by reference TRBV5-4 and TRBJ1-1, the full variable domain reads ETGVTQSPTHLIKTRGQQVTLRCSSQSGHNTVSWYQQALGQGPQFIFQYYREEENGRGNFPPRFSGLQFPNYSSELNVNALELDDSALYLCASSIDRGRGEAFFGQGTRLTVV.